This T cell receptor (beta chain) was identified during a study of T cell changes during pregnancy in multiple sclerosis (dated by TCRdb to 2018 to 2020). Background on the whole study: The study examined how the T cell repertoire changed over the course of pregnancy in women with multiple sclerosis.

Relative to germline, V is 4 bases shorter and J is 2 bases shorter, with 8 bases between their ends. The germline V gene encodes CDR1 SGHTA and CDR2 FQGTGA. The CDR3 measures 13 amino acids from cysteine to phenylalanine. The DNA shown is the 39-base CDR3, in frame from base 1. Library generation was performed with the immunoSEQ multiplex PCR assay. TCRdb took this table from immuneACCESS and kept in-frame rearrangements with V and J called. Such tables lack part of the clones; where checked against another copy, unresolved V genes explain under half of the gap, and the rest is unexplained. This sample lists about 60,000 clones; approximately 90% were detected once. The ten largest clones represent about 2.5% of the sample. Regarding this clone: Its specific antigen is unknown. The sample holds no much larger clone one base away, and base qualities are not on file.

The rearranged chain carries TRBV7-3 and TRBJ2-5, with the D gene too uncertain to name. The source of this sequence is a female donor with multiple sclerosis, enrolled in a pregnancy study. The input for sequencing was peripheral blood, taken in the first trimester of pregnancy. The sequenced DNA: TGTGCCAGCAGCTCCCCCCCACAAGAGACCCAGTACTTC. The encoded protein is CASSSPPQETQYF.